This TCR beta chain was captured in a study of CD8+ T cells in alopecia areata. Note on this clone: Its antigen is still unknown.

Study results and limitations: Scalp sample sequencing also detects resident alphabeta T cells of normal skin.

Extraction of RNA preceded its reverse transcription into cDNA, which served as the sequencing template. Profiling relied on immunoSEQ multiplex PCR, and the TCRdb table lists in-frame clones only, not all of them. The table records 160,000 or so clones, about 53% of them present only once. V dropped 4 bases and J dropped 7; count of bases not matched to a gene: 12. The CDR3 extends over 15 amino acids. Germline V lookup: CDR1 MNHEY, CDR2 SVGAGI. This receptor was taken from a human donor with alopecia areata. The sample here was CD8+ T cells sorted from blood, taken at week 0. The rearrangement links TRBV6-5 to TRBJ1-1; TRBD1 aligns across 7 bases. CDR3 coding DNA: TGTGCCAGCAGTTTAGACGGGACAGCCCGTCTTGAAGCTTTCTTT. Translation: CASSLDGTARLEAFF.